The 14 T cell receptor beta chains in this list originate from one sample, sequenced in a study of T-cell reconstitution after alpha-beta-depleted transplantation in children. The library targeted TCRbeta and was prepared with unique molecular identifiers. TCRdb recomputed calls from the PCR reads with MiXCR, one row per CDR3 protein. The table includes fewer than 500,000 distinct CDR3 sequences, about 45% detected once. The input for sequencing was PBMCs, taken before TCRalphabeta/CD19-depleted stem cell transplant. These receptors originate from a girl aged 2 to 10 with aplastic anemia, due to receive a stem cell transplant.

This chain links TRBV9 with TRBJ2-3; TRBD1 matches 7 bases. With V trimmed by 0 bases and J by 4 bases, 11 bases remained unmatched. Germline values: CDR1 SGDLS, CDR2 YYNGEE. This CDR3 has 17 residues. CDR3 protein: CASSVGPDATGSDTQYF. Written as DNA, the CDR3 is TGTGCCAGCAGCGTAGGCCCGGACGCGACAGGGTCAGATACGCAGTATTTT.

The V gene is TRBV6-2 or TRBV6-3, the J gene TRBJ2-2; 8 nucleotides align to TRBD2. The V and J ends lost 5 bases and 6 bases, in that order; junction bases with no gene match: 2. CDR3 length: 13 amino acids. Germline-derived CDR1 and CDR2 are MNHEY and SVGEGT. CDR3 protein: CASSTGRAGELFF. The CDR3 nucleotides read TGTGCCAGCAGTACCGGGAGGGCCGGGGAGCTGTTTTTT.

The genes are TRBV7-2 and TRBJ2-7; maybe TRBD1 (5 bases). CDR3 length equals 13 residues. The V gene lost 5 bases and the J gene lost 6 bases, with 14 bases spanning the gap. Germline V CDR1 and CDR2: SGHTA, FQGNSA. CDR3 DNA sequence: TGTGCCAGCAGCCCGACAGAATTGAGCGAGCAGTACTTC. As protein: CASSPTELSEQYF.

This clonotype was seen repeatedly, ten times or more. CDR3: CASSYFSGRSNEQFF. CDR3 in DNA: TGTGCCAGCAGTTACTTTAGCGGGAGGTCCAATGAGCAGTTCTTC. The rearrangement uses TRBV6-5 and TRBJ2-1; 10 bases are shared with TRBD2. The CDR3 has 15 amino acids. V shed 1 base, J shed 6 bases, and the junction held 3 bases outside the gene matches. The germline CDR1 and CDR2 sequences are MNHEY and SVGAGI.

This clonotype was seen repeatedly, ten times or more. V and J are TRBV28 and TRBJ2-3; D not resolved. The germline V gene encodes CDR1 MDHEN and CDR2 SYDVKM. The CDR3 loop spans 12 amino acids. V lost 6 bases to trimming and J lost 0 bases, with 4 bases between them. CDR3 region: CASRSSTDTQYF. CDR3 DNA sequence: TGTGCCAGCAGATCCAGCACAGATACGCAGTATTTT.

This clonotype was picked up many times. The J gene is TRBJ1-2, the V gene TRBV12-3 or TRBV12-4; D remains unclear. This CDR3 comprises 12 residues. Trimming removed 1 base from V and 7 bases from J, with 7 bases in between. CDR3 loop: CASSLGEGGYTF. DNA of the CDR3: TGTGCCAGCAGTTTAGGGGAAGGTGGCTACACCTTC.

This clonotype was recorded at least ten times. This chain links TRBV7-9 with TRBJ2-7, with a weak D call TRBD1 (5 bases). CDR1 and CDR2 (germline): SEHNR, FQNEAQ (reference sequence). The germline V and J ends were trimmed by 3 bases and 1 base, with 7 bases remaining between them. CDR3 size: 13 residues. The CDR3 DNA reads as TGTGCCAGCAGCTTGGACAAATCCTACGAGCAGTACTTC. Its protein is CASSLDKSYEQYF.

This clonotype was recorded a few times. The chain has TRBV30 and TRBJ1-2, with a tentative D call TRBD1 (6 bases). Deletions cut 2 bases from V and 8 bases from J, with 18 bases between. There are 14 residues in the CDR3. Looked up from germline, CDR1 is GTSNPN and CDR2 is SVGIG (reference sequence). In DNA, the CDR3 is TGTGCCTGGAGTACAACGGACAGCCGGGGAGGCTACACCTTC. It codes for CAWSTTDSRGGYTF.

This chain connects TRBV5-1 to TRBJ2-7; 8 bases align to TRBD2. CDR3 length: 15 residues. Trimming cost V 3 bases and J 2 bases; bases outside gene matches: 7. Germline lookup yields CDR1 SGHRS and CDR2 YFSETQ. Here the CDR3 DNA reads TGCGCCAGCAGCTGGAACCGCGGGGGGACCTACGAGCAGTACTTC. Protein sequence: CASSWNRGGTYEQYF.

This chain uses TRBV30 with TRBJ2-3; tentatively, D is TRBD2 (5 bases). The CDR3 extends over 15 amino acids. Trimming took 0 bases from V and 2 from J, leaving 12 bases between them. Germline CDR1 is GTSNPN and CDR2 is SVGIG (reference sequence). CDR3 in amino acids: CAWSVAGEDTDTQYF. CDR3 DNA sequence: TGTGCCTGGAGTGTGGCGGGTGAGGACACAGATACGCAGTATTTT. Full variable domain (rest looked up from reference TRBV30 and TRBJ2-3): SQTIHQWPATLVQPVGSPLSLECTVEGTSNPNLYWYRQAAGRGLQLLFYSVGIGQISSEVPQNLSASRPQDRQFILSSKKLLLSDSGFYLCAWSVAGEDTDTQYFGPGTRLTVL.

This sequence joins TRBV20-1 and TRBJ1-6; possible D gene TRBD1, 6 bases. Germline V gives CDR1 DFQATT, CDR2 SNEGSKA (reference sequence). This CDR3 has 12 residues. The V end was cut by 3 bases, the J end by 9 bases, with 9 bases between. CDR3 in amino acids: CSASPRGSPLHF. CDR3 DNA: TGCAGTGCTAGCCCCAGGGGTTCACCCCTCCACTTT.

The chain recombines TRBV12-3 or TRBV12-4 with TRBJ1-1; tentative D call: TRBD1 (5 bases). The CDR3 has 14 residues. Between the trimmed V and J ends, which lost 7 bases and 3 bases, there was a span of 15 bases. As DNA, the CDR3 is TGTGCCAGCAACACCGGGGCCGGGGACACTGAAGCTTTCTTT. This sequence encodes CASNTGAGDTEAFF.

J is TRBJ2-3 and V is TRBV15; D remains unclear. The CDR3 is 15 residues long. V was pared by 8 bases and J by 0 bases, with 15 bases between. Germline V CDR1 and CDR2: LNHNV, YYDKDF (reference sequence). The CDR3 DNA reads as TGTGCCACCGAAAATTTAGGGATTAGCACAGATACGCAGTATTTT. Translated, it gives CATENLGISTDTQYF.

In this sample, this clonotype turned up a few times. The chain uses TRBV27 and TRBJ2-3; TRBD2 matches at 13 bases. This CDR3 spans 16 amino acids. V shed 2 bases and J 5 bases; nucleotides not matched to a gene: 4. Germline V gives CDR1 MNHEY, CDR2 SMNVEV (reference sequence). The CDR3 region has the DNA TGTGCCAGCAGTTTAAGGACTAGCGGGAGAATAGATACGCAGTATTTT. Encoded protein: CASSLRTSGRIDTQYF.